This T cell receptor beta chain derives from a study of T cell responses to AZD1222 COVID-19 vaccine. Study-wide results and caveats: Donor demographics were predominantly white British with a female majority; clonal diversity may be underestimated.

Clones were sequenced by immunoSEQ multiplex PCR, and TCRdb holds only the in-frame ones, with some missing. The table records about 55,000 clones, about 90% of them present only once. The germline V gene has CDR1 SGDLS and CDR2 YYNGEE. This CDR3 region has 14 residues. V was clipped by 0 bases and J by 3 bases, with 9 bases between them. About this clone: Antigen: not known.

This TCR was recovered from an adult in good health. The material sequenced was peripheral blood, taken on day 0 of AZD1222 vaccination. The rearrangement links TRBV9 to TRBJ1-2, with D unclear. The CDR3 here is CASSVGNSDYGYTF. CDR3 nucleotide sequence: TGTGCCAGCAGCGTAGGGAATTCGGACTATGGCTACACCTTC.